A single sample gave rise to the 14 T cell receptor beta chains below, sequenced in a study of OX40 agonist ivuxolimab in advanced cancers. Sequencing used immunoSEQ multiplex PCR; TCRdb keeps in-frame clones, though not all of them. Among 95,000 or so clones listed, approximately 85% were seen once. This specimen consisted of CD4+ or CD8+ T cells sorted from blood, obtained in a trial of the OX40 agonist ivuxolimab. These receptors originate from an adult with an advanced solid tumor such as melanoma, head and neck, liver or kidney cancer.

CDR3 amino acids: CASSPGTGGTDTQYF. For the CDR3, the DNA is TGTGCCAGCAGCCCAGGGACAGGGGGCACAGATACGCAGTATTTT. This chain links TRBV11-3 with TRBJ2-3; 10 bases are a match to TRBD1. Per germline, CDR1 SGHNT and CDR2 YENEEA. V dropped 5 bases and J dropped 1; count of bases not matched to a gene: 3. The CDR3 is 15 residues long.

In its sample, this clone was seen a few times. This chain connects TRBV19 to TRBJ1-4; D remains unclear. Trimming shortened V by 7 bases and J by 10 bases, and 19 bases separated the two germline ends. The CDR3 sequence is 14 residues long. Germline CDR1 is LNHDA and CDR2 is SQIVND (reference sequence). The CDR3 spells CASTAAVLGGKLFF. The CDR3 coding sequence is TGTGCCAGTACCGCGGCAGTACTCGGTGGAAAACTGTTTTTT.

The chain links TRBV28 to TRBJ1-2; D is undetermined. Between the trimmed V and J ends, which lost 2 bases and 4 bases, there was a span of 11 bases. Per the germline V gene, CDR1 is MDHEN and CDR2 is SYDVKM. The CDR3 has 14 residues. The CDR3 sequence: CASSLIGLGYGYTF. CDR3 in DNA: TGTGCCAGCAGTTTAATTGGGCTCGGCTATGGCTACACCTTC.

The rearrangement joins TRBV27 to TRBJ1-2, with 8 bases fitting TRBD1. The CDR3 is made up of 16 amino acids. The V and J ends lost 2 bases and 7 bases, in that order; junction bases with no gene match: 12. CDR1 is MNHEY, CDR2 SMNVEV, per germline (reference sequence). For the CDR3, the DNA is TGTGCCAGCAGTTTAATAAATCCAGGGGGCGCTGGTGGCTACACCTTC. Translating it yields CASSLINPGGAGGYTF.

The chain links TRBV5-4 to TRBJ2-7, with 9 bases fitting TRBD2. With V trimmed by 2 bases and J by 5 bases, 8 bases remained unmatched. Germline loops: CDR1 SGHNT, CDR2 YYREEE (reference sequence). This CDR3 has 15 residues. DNA of the CDR3: TGTGCCAGCAGCTTAGATAGCGGGAGTTCCAACGAGCAGTACTTC. It translates to CASSLDSGSSNEQYF. Using reference TRBV5-4 and TRBJ2-7 for the parts outside the CDR3, the full variable domain is ETGVTQSPTHLIKTRGQQVTLRCSSQSGHNTVSWYQQALGQGPQFIFQYYREEENGRGNFPPRFSGLQFPNYSSELNVNALELDDSALYLCASSLDSGSSNEQYFGPGTRLTVT.

The rearrangement joins TRBV7-9 to TRBJ2-1; D uncertain. The V end lost 5 bases, the J end lost 8 bases, and 10 bases lay between the germline ends. Germline V gene sequence: CDR1 SEHNR, CDR2 FQNEAQ (reference sequence). This CDR3 has 12 residues. The CDR3 loop is CASSGPFYEQFF. CDR3 sequence (DNA): TGTGCCAGCAGCGGCCCTTTCTATGAGCAGTTCTTC. Full variable domain (remainder filled in from reference TRBV7-9 and TRBJ2-1): DTGVSQNPRHKITKRGQNVTFRCDPISEHNRLYWYRQTLGQGPEFLTYFQNEAQLEKSRLLSDRFSAERPKGSFSTLEIQRTEQGDSAMYLCASSGPFYEQFFGPGTRLTVL.

The rearrangement joins TRBV7-6 to TRBJ1-1; D call uncertain. Per germline, CDR1 SGHVS and CDR2 FNYEAQ. Deletions cut 2 bases from V and 0 bases from J, with 25 bases between. This CDR3 comprises 20 residues. CDR3 sequence reads: CASSLNAPRVVGSMNTEAFF. CDR3 DNA: TGTGCCAGCAGCTTAAATGCGCCCCGGGTGGTGGGATCCATGAACACTGAAGCTTTCTTT.

The J gene is TRBJ2-1, the V gene TRBV11-3; 13 bases are a match to TRBD2. This CDR3 is 20 amino acids long. Germline-derived CDR1 and CDR2 are SGHNT and YENEEA. With V trimmed by 1 base and J by 7 bases, 16 bases remained unmatched. CDR3 amino acids: CASSLVGLGTSGREQNEQFF. CDR3 coding DNA: TGTGCCAGCAGCTTAGTCGGTTTGGGAACTAGCGGGAGGGAGCAGAATGAGCAGTTCTTC.

The V gene is TRBV27, the J gene TRBJ2-2; 8 nucleotides agree with TRBD1. V gave up 8 bases and J gave up 3 bases; unmatched junction bases: 11. This CDR3 comprises 16 residues. Germline CDR1 reads MNHEY; CDR2 reads SMNVEV (reference sequence). The CDR3 loop reads CASSPGDRTDTGELFF. Written as DNA, the CDR3 is TGTGCCAGCTCCCCGGGGGACAGGACTGACACCGGGGAGCTGTTTTTT.

The chain recombines TRBV6-5 with TRBJ1-5; 8 nucleotides agree with TRBD1. V gave up 4 bases and J gave up 7 bases; unmatched junction bases: 3. CDR1 and CDR2 (germline): MNHEY, SVGAGI. The CDR3 totals 13 residues. In DNA form, the CDR3 reads TGTGCCAGCAGTTTAACAGGGGGACAGCCCCAGCATTTT. This codes for CASSLTGGQPQHF.

J is TRBJ2-3 and V is TRBV5-1; a possible D gene is TRBD1 (5 bases). Trimming left V 4 bases short and J 1 base short, with 10 bases between. Germline assignment: CDR1 SGHRS and CDR2 YFSETQ. The CDR3 has 14 residues. The CDR3 DNA is TGCGCCAGCAGCCCTGTACAGGGCACAGATACGCAGTATTTT. Amino acids: CASSPVQGTDTQYF.

The rearrangement links TRBV7-9 to TRBJ2-1; D could derive from TRBD1 or TRBD2 (5 bases each). In germline, CDR1 is SEHNR, CDR2 FQNEAQ (reference sequence). The CDR3 covers 16 residues. With 2 bases removed from V and 4 bases from J, the gap between germline ends came to 15 bases. Here the CDR3 reads CASSLNSGPNYNEQFF. CDR3 in DNA: TGTGCCAGCAGCTTAAACTCGGGACCAAATTACAATGAGCAGTTCTTC. Based on the CDR3 plus reference TRBV7-9 and TRBJ2-1, the full variable domain is DTGVSQNPRHKITKRGQNVTFRCDPISEHNRLYWYRQTLGQGPEFLTYFQNEAQLEKSRLLSDRFSAERPKGSFSTLEIQRTEQGDSAMYLCASSLNSGPNYNEQFFGPGTRLTVL.

CDR3 in amino acids: CAWSPRGYDEQFF. In nucleotides, the CDR3 is TGTGCCTGGAGTCCCAGGGGTTACGATGAGCAGTTCTTC. This rearrangement joins TRBV30 to TRBJ2-1; D may be TRBD1 (6 bases). Trimming pared 2 bases from V and 8 bases from J, leaving 13 bases between. Germline V CDR1 and CDR2: GTSNPN, SVGIG (reference sequence). This CDR3 is 13 amino acids long.

V is TRBV6-5 and J is TRBJ2-7; no firm D call. In germline, CDR1 is MNHEY, CDR2 SVGAGI. Deletions cut 3 bases from V and 0 bases from J, with 9 bases between. The CDR3 is 14 residues long. The CDR3 sequence is CASSYNHYSYEQYF. CDR3 coding DNA: TGTGCCAGCAGTTATAACCACTACTCCTACGAGCAGTACTTC.